The 21 T cell receptor beta chains in this list originate from one sample, sequenced in a study of OX40 agonist ivuxolimab in advanced cancers. Using immunoSEQ multiplex PCR, the repertoire was profiled, and TCRdb retains in-frame clones only, with some absent. In the table there are about 60,000 clones, about 90% of which are singletons. Sequencing was performed on CD4+ or CD8+ T cells sorted from blood, taken in a trial of the OX40 agonist ivuxolimab. The receptors here all came from an adult with an advanced solid tumor such as melanoma, head and neck, liver or kidney cancer.

J is TRBJ2-3 and V is TRBV12-5; 8 bases map to TRBD1. The germline gives CDR1 LGHNT, CDR2 FRNRAP. This CDR3 is built from 14 residues. V lost 5 bases and J lost 4; bases outside the gene matches: 5. This CDR3 is CASGHDRGADTQYF. The CDR3 DNA reads as TGTGCTAGTGGTCATGACAGGGGCGCAGATACGCAGTATTTT.

This rearrangement joins TRBV10-1 to TRBJ2-1; the match to TRBD2 covers 9 bases. Germline CDR1 WNHNN, CDR2 SYGVQD (reference sequence). The ends lost 0 bases at V and 0 bases at J; junction bases unmatched: 15. The CDR3 covers 21 residues. CDR3 bases: TGCGCCAGCAGTGAGTCGGCCCTTGGCGGGAGGGCCAGGAGCTCCTACAATGAGCAGTTCTTC. Its translation: CASSESALGGRARSSYNEQFF.

The chain couples TRBV5-6 to TRBJ1-1; weak D call: TRBD1 (5 bases). The V gene lost 4 bases and the J gene lost 8 bases, with 15 bases spanning the gap. CDR1 is SGHDT and CDR2 is YYEEEE in the germline V gene. There are 13 residues in the CDR3. CDR3 region: CASSQDGRQEAFF. CDR3 sequence (DNA): TGTGCCAGCAGCCAAGATGGACGACAGGAAGCTTTCTTT.

This sequence joins TRBV7-6 and TRBJ1-5; 11 bases fit TRBD1. Trimming removed 5 bases from V and 6 bases from J; junction bases left unmatched: 6. The CDR3 runs to 15 residues. Germline CDR1 and CDR2: SGHVS and FNYEAQ. CDR3 protein: CASSIGQGAIQPQHF. The CDR3 DNA is TGTGCCAGCAGCATCGGACAGGGGGCGATTCAGCCCCAGCATTTT.

Regarding this clone: Other DNA sequences in this specimen translate into the identical CDR3. The V call is TRBV6-5, the J call TRBJ2-5, with 8 positions matching TRBD2. The V gene end was trimmed by 6 bases and the J gene end by 5 bases; junction bases not matched to a gene: 2. The CDR3 spans 12 residues. In germline, CDR1 is MNHEY, CDR2 SVGAGI. The CDR3 region is CASRGGRETQYF. Here the CDR3 DNA reads TGTGCCAGCAGGGGCGGGAGGGAGACCCAGTACTTC.

This chain links TRBV5-1 with TRBJ2-3; D remains ambiguous. V dropped 0 bases and J dropped 2 bases, with 7 bases sitting between them. The CDR3 has 14 residues. Germline lookup yields CDR1 SGHRS and CDR2 YFSETQ. The CDR3 DNA is TGCGCCAGCAGCTTGGACCAGAACACAGATACGCAGTATTTT. Translation gives CASSLDQNTDTQYF.

The V call is TRBV5-4, the J call TRBJ2-3; D is perhaps TRBD2 (6 bases). This CDR3 has 13 amino acids. V lost 0 bases, J lost 5 bases, and 7 bases lay in between. CDR1 is SGHNT and CDR2 is YYREEE in the germline V gene (reference sequence). CDR3 amino acids: CASSLAGRDTQYF. In DNA form, the CDR3 reads TGTGCCAGCAGCTTGGCCGGGAGAGATACGCAGTATTTT.

V and J are TRBV29-1 and TRBJ1-1, with D possibly TRBD1 on 5 matching bases. Germline CDR1 and CDR2: SQVTM and ANQGSEA. V was clipped by 1 base and J by 4 bases, with 19 bases between them. The CDR3 totals 16 residues. CDR3 protein: CSVEVPGWDRGTEAFF. CDR3 bases: TGCAGCGTTGAAGTTCCGGGATGGGACCGGGGCACTGAAGCTTTCTTT.

This sequence joins TRBV10-3 and TRBJ2-5, with D uncertain. V lost 1 base to trimming and J lost 0 bases, with 9 bases between them. The V gene's germline CDR1 is ENHRY and CDR2 SYGVKD. This CDR3 spans 15 amino acids. The CDR3 protein is CAISELPSYQETQYF. The CDR3 DNA is TGTGCCATCAGTGAGTTGCCCTCGTACCAAGAGACCCAGTACTTC.

This rearrangement joins TRBV7-6 to TRBJ2-3, with TRBD1 matching over 7 bases. Trimming took 2 bases from V and 1 from J; bases not matched to a gene: 6. Germline CDR1 SGHVS, CDR2 FNYEAQ. The CDR3 extends over 16 amino acids. CDR3 sequence: CASSLSTGVGTDTQYF. The CDR3 coding sequence is TGTGCCAGCAGCTTAAGCACAGGGGTTGGCACAGATACGCAGTATTTT.

The chain links TRBV4-1 to TRBJ2-2, with D perhaps TRBD1 or TRBD2 (5 bases each). The CDR3 contains 17 residues. The ends were cut back, 0 bases at V and 6 bases at J, with 17 bases in the middle. The germline CDR1 and CDR2 sequences are MGHRA and YSYEKL. DNA of the CDR3: TGCGCCAGCAGCCAAGAGGGAGTTCCAAAACAGGCCGGGGAGCTGTTTTTT. The encoded protein is CASSQEGVPKQAGELFF.

The chain has TRBV19 and TRBJ2-1; D not resolved. Germline CDR1 is LNHDA and CDR2 is SQIVND (reference sequence). The CDR3 extends over 11 amino acids. The germline V and J ends were trimmed by 5 bases and 10 bases, with 9 bases remaining between them. DNA of the CDR3: TGTGCCAGTAGTGACTTCTACGAGCAGTTCTTC. It yields the protein CASSDFYEQFF. Full variable domain (outside the CDR3, taken from reference TRBV19 and TRBJ2-1): DGGITQSPKYLFRKEGQNVTLSCEQNLNHDAMYWYRQDPGQGLRLIYYSQIVNDFQKGDIAEGYSVSREKKESFPLTVTSAQKNPTAFYLCASSDFYEQFFGPGTRLTVL.

The rearrangement joins TRBV11-2 to TRBJ2-1, with TRBD2 identical over 8 bases. Germline assignment: CDR1 SGHAT and CDR2 FQNNGV. This CDR3 has 18 residues. The trim removed 4 bases at V and 0 bases at J, leaving 11 bases unmatched. CDR3 DNA: TGTGCCAGCAGCTCCCCCCGGGTAGCGGGATTCTCCTACAATGAGCAGTTCTTC. Amino acids: CASSSPRVAGFSYNEQFF.

The genes are TRBV28 and TRBJ2-1; TRBD2 aligns across 8 bases. Unmatched junction bases numbered 5, after V lost 6 bases and J lost 4 bases. From germline, CDR1 is MDHEN and CDR2 SYDVKM. This CDR3 comprises 14 residues. CDR3 residues: CASRIGGRYNEQFF. Here the CDR3 DNA reads TGTGCCAGCAGGATCGGCGGGAGGTACAATGAGCAGTTCTTC.

This chain uses TRBV11-2 with TRBJ2-2; 10 nucleotides line up with TRBD2. The V segment lost 5 bases and the J segment 1 base; nucleotides outside the gene matches: 1. Germline CDR1 and CDR2: SGHAT and FQNNGV. This CDR3 contains 15 residues. This CDR3 is CASSRTSGNTGELFF. The CDR3 nucleotides are TGTGCCAGCAGCCGGACTAGCGGGAACACCGGGGAGCTGTTTTTT. The full variable domain, in which reference TRBV11-2 and TRBJ2-2 provide the parts outside the CDR3, is EAGVAQSPRYKIIEKRQSVAFWCNPISGHATLYWYQQILGQGPKLLIQFQNNGVVDDSQLPKDRFSAERLKGVDSTLKIQPAKLEDSAVYLCASSRTSGNTGELFFGEGSRLTVL.

CDR3 sequence (DNA): TGTGCCAGCATTTATCGCGGGCCCCCGCCAGATACGCAGTATTTT. Translation gives CASIYRGPPPDTQYF. The rearrangement joins TRBV6-1 to TRBJ2-3; D is possibly TRBD2 (5 bases). Germline lookup yields CDR1 MNHNS and CDR2 SASEGT. Deletions cut 7 bases from V and 4 bases from J, with 18 bases between. This CDR3 contains 15 residues.

This clone was found once. The V and J genes are TRBV7-9 and TRBJ1-2; D possibly corresponds to TRBD1 (6 bases). The CDR3 length is 13 residues. Per the germline V gene, CDR1 is SEHNR and CDR2 is FQNEAQ (reference sequence). Trimming left V 5 bases short and J 2 bases short, with 9 bases between. The CDR3 protein is CASSPDRNYGYTF. Written as DNA, the CDR3 is TGTGCCAGCAGCCCAGACAGGAACTATGGCTACACCTTC.

This clone is labeled as medium-sized. At one of its ends the junction is not consistent with the germline gene, which may arise from a read error. The sample holds other DNA sequences that translate to the same CDR3. This chain uses TRBV30 with TRBJ2-7; D gene ambiguous. CDR3 length equals 11 residues. Germline V gene data show CDR1 as GTSNPN and CDR2 as SVGIG (reference sequence). CDR3 bases: TGCGGGTGGGTGGGCGGCGACGAGCAGTACTTC. Amino acids: CGWVGGDEQYF.

This chain links TRBV18 with TRBJ2-5, with 11 bases lining up with TRBD1. The CDR3 is 15 residues long. The V segment lost 2 bases and the J segment 5 bases; nucleotides outside the gene matches: 4. Germline CDR1 reads KGHSH; CDR2 reads LQKENI. The CDR3 sequence is CASSPRDRGFETQYF. CDR3 DNA: TGTGCCAGCTCACCAAGGGACAGGGGGTTTGAGACCCAGTACTTC.

The V call is TRBV28, the J call TRBJ1-4; D might be TRBD1 (5 bases). The V end was cut by 2 bases, the J end by 3 bases, with 10 bases between. Per germline, CDR1 MDHEN and CDR2 SYDVKM. The CDR3 has 15 amino acids. The CDR3 DNA is TGTGCCAGCAGTTTAGGCGGGACCGCTAATGAAAAACTGTTTTTT. Encoded protein: CASSLGGTANEKLFF.

The chain employs TRBV9 and TRBJ2-4, with D perhaps being TRBD1 or TRBD2 (6 bases each). This CDR3 comprises 19 residues. Deletions cut 8 bases from V and 1 base from J, with 28 bases between. Germline V gene data show CDR1 as SGDLS and CDR2 as YYNGEE. In DNA, the CDR3 is TGTGCCAGAGATCACTTGGGAGGAGGGGGAGATGAGGCCAAAAACATTCAGTACTTC. It codes for CARDHLGGGGDEAKNIQYF.